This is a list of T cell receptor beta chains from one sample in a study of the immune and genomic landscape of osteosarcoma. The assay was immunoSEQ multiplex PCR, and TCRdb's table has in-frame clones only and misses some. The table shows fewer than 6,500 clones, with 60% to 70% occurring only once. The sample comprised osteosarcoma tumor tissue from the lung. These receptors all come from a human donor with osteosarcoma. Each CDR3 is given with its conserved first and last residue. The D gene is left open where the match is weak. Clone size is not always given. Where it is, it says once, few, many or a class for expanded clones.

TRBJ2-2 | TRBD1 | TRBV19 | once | TGTGCCAGCAAGAGGGGGCAAGACACCGGGGAGCTGTTTTTT | CASKRGQDTGELFF
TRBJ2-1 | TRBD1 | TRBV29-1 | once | TGCAGCGTGTCCGGGACAGTTTCCTACAATGAGCAGTTCTTC | CSVSGTVSYNEQFF
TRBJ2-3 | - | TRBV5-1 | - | TGCGCCAGCAGTTTGGCGGTTACAACAGGTAGCACAGATACGCAGTATTTT | CASSLAVTTGSTDTQYF
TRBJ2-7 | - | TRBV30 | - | TGTGCCTGGAGGGGATCAGCATCCTACGAGCAGTACTTC | CAWRGSASYEQYF
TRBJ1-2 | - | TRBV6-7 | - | TGTGCCAGCAGTCAGCAGGAGACTAACTATGGCTACACCTTC | CASSQQETNYGYTF
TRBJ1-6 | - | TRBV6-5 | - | TGTGCCAGCAGTTTCGGCCTTTTTAAGTCACCCCTCCACTTT | CASSFGLFKSPLHF
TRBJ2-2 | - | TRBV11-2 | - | TGTGCCAGCAGCTTAGGAGGAAATACGGGAGCGGGGGAGCTGTTTTTT | CASSLGGNTGAGELFF
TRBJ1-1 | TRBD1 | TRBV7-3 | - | TGTGCCAGCAGTCTGGATCAGGGGGTTGAAGCTTTCTTT | CASSLDQGVEAFF
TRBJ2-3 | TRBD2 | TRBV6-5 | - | TGTGCCAGCAGCAGGACTAGCGGCCGCACAGATACGCAGTATTTT | CASSRTSGRTDTQYF
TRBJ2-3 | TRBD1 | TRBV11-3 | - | TGTGCCAGCAGCTTACCTGACAGGGGCTTGGATTTT | CASSLPDRGLDF
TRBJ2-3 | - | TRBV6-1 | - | TGTGCCAGCAGTGAAGCGGCAGGGGGCACAGATACGCAGTATTTT | CASSEAAGGTDTQYF
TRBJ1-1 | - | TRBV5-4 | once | TGTGCCAGCAGCCAAGTAAGTACGGACAACACTGAAGCTTTCTTT | CASSQVSTDNTEAFF
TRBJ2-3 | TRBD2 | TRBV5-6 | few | TGTGCCAGCAGCTTAGGAGGGAGGGAAACAGATACGCAGTATTTT | CASSLGGRETDTQYF
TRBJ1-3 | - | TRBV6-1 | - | TGTGCCAGCAGTGAAGCGCTTCTAGGGGAAGGGACGGTAGGCGCTGGAAACACCATATATTTT | CASSEALLGEGTVGAGNTIYF
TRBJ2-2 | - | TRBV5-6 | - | TGTGCCAGCAGCTTGGTACAGGGCGACACCGGGGAGCTGTTTTTT | CASSLVQGDTGELFF
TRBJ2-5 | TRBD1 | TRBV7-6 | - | TGTGCCAGCAGCTCGACAGGGGGCGGAGAGACCCAGTACTTC | CASSSTGGGETQYF
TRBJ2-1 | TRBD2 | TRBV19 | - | TGTGCCAGTAGTATAGGAGGACTAGCAGGCAATGAGCAGTTCTTC | CASSIGGLAGNEQFF
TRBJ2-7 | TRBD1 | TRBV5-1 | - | TGCGCCAGCAGCCCCGAAACCCCCGACAGGGGAAACGAGCAGTACTTC | CASSPETPDRGNEQYF
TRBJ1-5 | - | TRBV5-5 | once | TGTGCCAGCAGCTCCCCTCGGCGCCCCCGCACCAATCAGCCCCAGCATTTT | CASSSPRRPRTNQPQHF
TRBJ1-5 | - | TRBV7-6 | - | TGTGCCAGCAGCTTAGGGGAGAATCAGCCCCAGCATTTT | CASSLGENQPQHF
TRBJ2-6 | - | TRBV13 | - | TGTGCCAGCAGCTTAGGTGGCCGAGCAAGAACTTTC | CASSLGGRARTF
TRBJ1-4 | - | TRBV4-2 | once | TGTGCCAGCAGCCTTACGGTTTCAGCTAATGAAAAACTGTTTTTT | CASSLTVSANEKLFF
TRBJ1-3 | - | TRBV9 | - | TGTGCCAGCAGCCGAAATACAGGGCTCGGAAACACCATATATTTT | CASSRNTGLGNTIYF
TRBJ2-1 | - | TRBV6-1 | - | TGTGCCAGCAGTGAACACCGGGCCTACAATGAGCAGTTCTTC | CASSEHRAYNEQFF